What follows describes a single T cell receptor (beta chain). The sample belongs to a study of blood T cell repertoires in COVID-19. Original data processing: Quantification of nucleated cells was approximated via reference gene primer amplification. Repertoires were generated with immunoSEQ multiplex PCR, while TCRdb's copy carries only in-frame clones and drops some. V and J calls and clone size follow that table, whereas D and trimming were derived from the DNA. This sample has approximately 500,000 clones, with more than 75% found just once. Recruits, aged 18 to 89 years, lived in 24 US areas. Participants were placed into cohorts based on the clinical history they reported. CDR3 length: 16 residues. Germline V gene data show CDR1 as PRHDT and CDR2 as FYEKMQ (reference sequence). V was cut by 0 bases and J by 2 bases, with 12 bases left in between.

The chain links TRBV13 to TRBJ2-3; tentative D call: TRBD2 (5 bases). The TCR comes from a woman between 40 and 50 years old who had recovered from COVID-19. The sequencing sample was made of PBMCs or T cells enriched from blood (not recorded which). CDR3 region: CASSLGGSENTDTQYF. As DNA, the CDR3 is TGTGCCAGCAGCTTAGGCGGTAGCGAGAACACAGATACGCAGTATTTT.